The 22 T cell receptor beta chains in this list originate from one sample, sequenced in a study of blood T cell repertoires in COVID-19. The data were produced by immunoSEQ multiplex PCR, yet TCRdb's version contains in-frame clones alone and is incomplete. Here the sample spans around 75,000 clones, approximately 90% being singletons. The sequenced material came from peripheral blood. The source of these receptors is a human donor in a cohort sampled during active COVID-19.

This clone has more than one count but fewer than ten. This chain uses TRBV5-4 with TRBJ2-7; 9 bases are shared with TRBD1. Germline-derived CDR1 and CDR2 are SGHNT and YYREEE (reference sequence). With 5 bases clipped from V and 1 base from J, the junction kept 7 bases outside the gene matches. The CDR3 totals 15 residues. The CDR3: CASRRPGQGSYEQYF. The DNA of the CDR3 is TGTGCCAGCAGGCGGCCGGGACAGGGTTCCTACGAGCAGTACTTC. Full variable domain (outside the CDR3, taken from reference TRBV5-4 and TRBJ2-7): ETGVTQSPTHLIKTRGQQVTLRCSSQSGHNTVSWYQQALGQGPQFIFQYYREEENGRGNFPPRFSGLQFPNYSSELNVNALELDDSALYLCASRRPGQGSYEQYFGPGTRLTVT.

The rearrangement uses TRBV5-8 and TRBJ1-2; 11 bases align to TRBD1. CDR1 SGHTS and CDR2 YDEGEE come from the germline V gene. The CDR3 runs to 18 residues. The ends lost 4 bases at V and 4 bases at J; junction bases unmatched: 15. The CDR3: CASSAVTGTGGSAYGYTF. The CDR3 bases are TGTGCCAGCAGCGCCGTCACCGGGACAGGGGGTTCCGCCTATGGCTACACCTTC.

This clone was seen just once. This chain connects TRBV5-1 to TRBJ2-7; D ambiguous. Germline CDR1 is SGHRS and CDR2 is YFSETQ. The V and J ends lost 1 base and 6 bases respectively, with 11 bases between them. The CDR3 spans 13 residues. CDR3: CASSLFPEVEQYF. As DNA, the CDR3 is TGCGCCAGCAGCTTGTTCCCAGAAGTCGAGCAGTACTTC. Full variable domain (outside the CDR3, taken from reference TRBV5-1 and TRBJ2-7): KAGVTQTPRYLIKTRGQQVTLSCSPISGHRSVSWYQQTPGQGLQFLFEYFSETQRNKGNFPGRFSGRQFSNSRSEMNVSTLELGDSALYLCASSLFPEVEQYFGPGTRLTVT.

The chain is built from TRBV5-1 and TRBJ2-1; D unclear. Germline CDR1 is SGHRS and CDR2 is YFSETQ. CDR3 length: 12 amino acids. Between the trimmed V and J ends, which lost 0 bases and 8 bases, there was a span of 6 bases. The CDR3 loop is CASSLGGHEQFF. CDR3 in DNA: TGCGCCAGCAGCTTGGGTGGCCATGAGCAGTTCTTC.

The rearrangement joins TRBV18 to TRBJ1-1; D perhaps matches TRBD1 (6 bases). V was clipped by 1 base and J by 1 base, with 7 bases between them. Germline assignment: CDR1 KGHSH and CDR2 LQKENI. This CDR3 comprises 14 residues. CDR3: CASSPRTENTEAFF. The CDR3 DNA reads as TGTGCCAGCTCACCACGGACAGAGAACACTGAAGCTTTCTTT.

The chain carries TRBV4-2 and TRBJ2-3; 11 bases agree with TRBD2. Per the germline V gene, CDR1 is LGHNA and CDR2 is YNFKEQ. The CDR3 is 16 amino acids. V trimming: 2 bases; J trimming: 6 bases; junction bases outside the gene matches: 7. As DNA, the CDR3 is TGTGCCAGCAGCCAATCCGGGACTAGCGGAGGGGATACGCAGTATTTT. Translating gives CASSQSGTSGGDTQYF.

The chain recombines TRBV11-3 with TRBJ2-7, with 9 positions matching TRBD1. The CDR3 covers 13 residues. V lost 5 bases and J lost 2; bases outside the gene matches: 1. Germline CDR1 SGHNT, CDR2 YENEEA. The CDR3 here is CASSRTGAYEQYV. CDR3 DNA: TGTGCCAGCAGCCGGACAGGGGCCTACGAGCAGTACGTC.

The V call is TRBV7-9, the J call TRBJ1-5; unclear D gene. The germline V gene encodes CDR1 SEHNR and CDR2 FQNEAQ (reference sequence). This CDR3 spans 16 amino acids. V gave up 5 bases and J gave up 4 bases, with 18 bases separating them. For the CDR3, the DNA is TGTGCCAGCAGCACGACTGTCGGGTCTTCAAATCAGCCCCAGCATTTT. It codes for CASSTTVGSSNQPQHF.

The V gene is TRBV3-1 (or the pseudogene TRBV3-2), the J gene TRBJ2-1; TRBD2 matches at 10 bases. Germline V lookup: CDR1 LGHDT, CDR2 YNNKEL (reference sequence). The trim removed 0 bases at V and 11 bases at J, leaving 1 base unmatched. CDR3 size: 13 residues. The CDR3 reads CASSQDTSGKQFF. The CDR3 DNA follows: TGTGCCAGCAGCCAAGACACTAGCGGGAAGCAGTTCTTC.

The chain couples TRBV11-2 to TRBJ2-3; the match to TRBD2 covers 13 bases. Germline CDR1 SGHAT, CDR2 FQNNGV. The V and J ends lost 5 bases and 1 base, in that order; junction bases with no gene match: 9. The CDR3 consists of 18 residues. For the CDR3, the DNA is TGTGCCAGCAGCACCCCCACCGGGACTAGCGGGGGCACAGATACGCAGTATTTT. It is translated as CASSTPTGTSGGTDTQYF.

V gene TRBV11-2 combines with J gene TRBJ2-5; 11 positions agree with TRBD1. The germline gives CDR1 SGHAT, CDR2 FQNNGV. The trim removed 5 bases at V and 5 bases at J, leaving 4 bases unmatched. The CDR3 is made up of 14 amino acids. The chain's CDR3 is CASSPGTGGETQYF. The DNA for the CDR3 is TGTGCCAGCAGCCCCGGGACAGGGGGGGAGACCCAGTACTTC.

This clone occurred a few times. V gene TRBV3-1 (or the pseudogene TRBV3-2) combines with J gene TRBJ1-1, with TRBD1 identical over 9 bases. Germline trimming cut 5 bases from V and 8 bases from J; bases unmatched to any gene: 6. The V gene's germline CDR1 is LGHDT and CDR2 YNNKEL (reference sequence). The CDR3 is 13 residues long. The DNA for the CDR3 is TGTGCCAGCAGCTGGGGACAGGGAGTAGAAGCTTTCTTT. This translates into CASSWGQGVEAFF.

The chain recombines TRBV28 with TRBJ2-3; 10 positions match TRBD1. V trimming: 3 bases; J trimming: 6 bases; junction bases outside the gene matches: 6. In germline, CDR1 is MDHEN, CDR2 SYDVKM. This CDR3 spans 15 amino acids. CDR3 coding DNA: TGTGCCAGCAGTTTTCGTGGACAGGGGGTGGATACGCAGTATTTT. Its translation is CASSFRGQGVDTQYF.

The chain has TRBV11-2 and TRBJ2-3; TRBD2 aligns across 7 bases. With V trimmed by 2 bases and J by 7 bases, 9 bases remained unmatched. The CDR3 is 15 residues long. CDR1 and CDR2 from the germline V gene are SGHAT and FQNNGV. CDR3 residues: CASSLLGGKKNTQYF. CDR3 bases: TGTGCCAGCAGCTTATTGGGGGGGAAAAAAAATACGCAGTATTTT.

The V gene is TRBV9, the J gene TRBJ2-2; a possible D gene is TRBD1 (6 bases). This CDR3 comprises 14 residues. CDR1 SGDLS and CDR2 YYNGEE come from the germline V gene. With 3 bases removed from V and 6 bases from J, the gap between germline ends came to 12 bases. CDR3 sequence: CASSAHREPGELFF. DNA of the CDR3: TGTGCCAGCAGCGCCCACAGGGAGCCCGGGGAGCTGTTTTTT. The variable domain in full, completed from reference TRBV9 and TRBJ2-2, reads DSGVTQTPKHLITATGQRVTLRCSPRSGDLSVYWYQQSLDQGLQFLIQYYNGEERAKGNILERFSAQQFPDLHSELNLSSLELGDSALYFCASSAHREPGELFFGEGSRLTVL.

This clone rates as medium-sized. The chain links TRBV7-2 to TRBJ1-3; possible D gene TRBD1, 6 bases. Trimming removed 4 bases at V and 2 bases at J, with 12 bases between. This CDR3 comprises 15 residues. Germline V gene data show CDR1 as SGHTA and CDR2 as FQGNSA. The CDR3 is CASSSRGQTGNTIYF. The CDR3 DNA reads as TGTGCCAGCAGCTCCAGGGGTCAGACTGGAAACACCATATATTTT.

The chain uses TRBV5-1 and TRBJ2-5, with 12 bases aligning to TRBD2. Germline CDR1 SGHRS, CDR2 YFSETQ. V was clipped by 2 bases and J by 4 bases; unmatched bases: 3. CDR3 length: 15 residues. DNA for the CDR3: TGCGCCAGCAGCTTAGGACTAGCGGGAAGAGAGACCCAGTACTTC. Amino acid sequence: CASSLGLAGRETQYF.

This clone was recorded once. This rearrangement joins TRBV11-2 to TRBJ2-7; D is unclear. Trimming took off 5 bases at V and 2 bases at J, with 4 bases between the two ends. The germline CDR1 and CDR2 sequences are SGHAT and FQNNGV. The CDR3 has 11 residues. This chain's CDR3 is CASSPAYEQYF. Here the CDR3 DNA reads TGTGCCAGCAGCCCCGCCTACGAGCAGTACTTC.

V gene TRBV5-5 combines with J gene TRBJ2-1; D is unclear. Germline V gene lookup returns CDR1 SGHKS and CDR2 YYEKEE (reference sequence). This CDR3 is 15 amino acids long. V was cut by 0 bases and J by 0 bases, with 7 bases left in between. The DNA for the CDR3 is TGTGCCAGCAGCTTGGACATCTTCTCCTACAATGAGCAGTTCTTC. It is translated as CASSLDIFSYNEQFF.

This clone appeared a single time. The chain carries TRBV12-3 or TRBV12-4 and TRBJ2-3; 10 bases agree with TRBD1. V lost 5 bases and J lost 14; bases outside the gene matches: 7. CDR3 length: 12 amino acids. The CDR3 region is CASSPDRGRTYF. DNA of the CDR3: TGTGCCAGCAGTCCAGACAGGGGGCGCACGTATTTT.

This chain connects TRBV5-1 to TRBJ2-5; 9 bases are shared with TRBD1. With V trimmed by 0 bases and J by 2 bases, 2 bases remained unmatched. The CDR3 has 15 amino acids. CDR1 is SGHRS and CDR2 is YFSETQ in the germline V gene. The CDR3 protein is CASSLAGTGQETQYF. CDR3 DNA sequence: TGCGCCAGCAGCTTGGCAGGGACAGGGCAAGAGACCCAGTACTTC.

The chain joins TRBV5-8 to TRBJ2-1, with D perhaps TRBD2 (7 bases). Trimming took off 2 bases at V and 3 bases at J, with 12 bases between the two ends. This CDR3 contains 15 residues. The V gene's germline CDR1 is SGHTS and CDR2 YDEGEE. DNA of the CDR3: TGTGCCAGCAGCTTTCGGGGAGGGGGCTACAATGAGCAGTTCTTC. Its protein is CASSFRGGGYNEQFF.